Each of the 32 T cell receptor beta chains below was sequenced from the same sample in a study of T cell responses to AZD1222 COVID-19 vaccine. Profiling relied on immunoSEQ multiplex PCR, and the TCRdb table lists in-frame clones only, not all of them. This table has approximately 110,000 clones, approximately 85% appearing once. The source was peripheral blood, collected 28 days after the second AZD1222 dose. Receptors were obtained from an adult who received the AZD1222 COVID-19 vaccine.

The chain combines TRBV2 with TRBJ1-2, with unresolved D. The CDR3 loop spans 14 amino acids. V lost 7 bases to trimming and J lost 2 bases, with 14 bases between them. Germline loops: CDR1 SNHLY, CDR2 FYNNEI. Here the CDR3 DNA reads TGTGCCAGCACCGAGGGCGACGGCAACTATGGCTACACCTTC. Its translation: CASTEGDGNYGYTF.

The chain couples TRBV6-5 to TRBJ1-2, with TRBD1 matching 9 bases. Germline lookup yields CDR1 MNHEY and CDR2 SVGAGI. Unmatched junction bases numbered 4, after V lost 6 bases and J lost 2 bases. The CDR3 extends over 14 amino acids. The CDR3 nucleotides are TGTGCCAGCAGGCGGACAGGGGAGAACTATGGCTACACCTTC. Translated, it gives CASRRTGENYGYTF.

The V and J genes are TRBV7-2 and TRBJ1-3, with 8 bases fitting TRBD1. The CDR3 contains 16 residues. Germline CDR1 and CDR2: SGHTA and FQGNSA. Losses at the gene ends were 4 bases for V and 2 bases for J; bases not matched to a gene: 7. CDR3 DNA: TGTGCCAGCAGCTCAACCAGGACAGGGACTGGAAACACCATATATTTT. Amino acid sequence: CASSSTRTGTGNTIYF.

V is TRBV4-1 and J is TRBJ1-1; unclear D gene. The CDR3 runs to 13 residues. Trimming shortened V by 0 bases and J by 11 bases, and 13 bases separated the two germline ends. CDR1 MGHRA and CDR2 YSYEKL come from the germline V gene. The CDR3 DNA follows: TGCGCCAGCAGCCAAGATCTTGGACTGAGGGCTTTCTTT. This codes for CASSQDLGLRAFF.

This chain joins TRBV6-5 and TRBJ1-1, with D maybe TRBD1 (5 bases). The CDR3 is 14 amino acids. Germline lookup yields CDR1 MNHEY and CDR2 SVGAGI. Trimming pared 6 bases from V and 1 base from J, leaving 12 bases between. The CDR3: CASSQQDPNTEAFF. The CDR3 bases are TGTGCCAGCAGCCAACAGGACCCGAACACTGAAGCTTTCTTT.

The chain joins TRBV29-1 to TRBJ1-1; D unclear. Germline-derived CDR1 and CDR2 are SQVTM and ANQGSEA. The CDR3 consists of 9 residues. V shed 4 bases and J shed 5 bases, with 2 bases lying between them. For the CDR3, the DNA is TGCAGCGTTGGGACTGAAGCTTTCTTT. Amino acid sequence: CSVGTEAFF.

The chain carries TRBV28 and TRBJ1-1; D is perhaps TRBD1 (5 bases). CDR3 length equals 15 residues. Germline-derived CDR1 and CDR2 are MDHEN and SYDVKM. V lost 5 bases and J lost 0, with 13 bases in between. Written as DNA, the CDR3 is TGTGCCAGCAGTGGGGCAGGGACGGTGAACACTGAAGCTTTCTTT. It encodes CASSGAGTVNTEAFF.

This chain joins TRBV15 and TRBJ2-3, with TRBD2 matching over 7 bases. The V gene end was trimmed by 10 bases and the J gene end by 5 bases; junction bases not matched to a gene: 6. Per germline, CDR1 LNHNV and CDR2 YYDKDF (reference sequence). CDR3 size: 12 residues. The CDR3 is CASGRAGDTQYF. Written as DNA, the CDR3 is TGTGCCAGTGGGAGGGCTGGAGATACGCAGTATTTT.

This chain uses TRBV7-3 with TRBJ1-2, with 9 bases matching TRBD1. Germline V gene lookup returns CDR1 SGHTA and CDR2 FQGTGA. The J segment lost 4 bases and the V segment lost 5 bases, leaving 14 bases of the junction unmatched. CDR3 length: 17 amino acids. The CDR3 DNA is TGTGCCAGCAGCCCAGAAATGGGGACAGGGACTGTCTATGGCTACACCTTC. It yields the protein CASSPEMGTGTVYGYTF. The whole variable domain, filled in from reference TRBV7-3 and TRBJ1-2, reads GAGVSQTPSNKVTEKGKYVELRCDPISGHTALYWYRQSLGQGPEFLIYFQGTGAADDSGLPNDRFFAVRPEGSVSTLKIQRTERGDSAVYLCASSPEMGTGTVYGYTFGSGTRLTVV.

CDR3 sequence reads: CASSFSQGTERMFF. The CDR3 DNA follows: TGTGCCAGCAGCTTTAGTCAGGGGACAGAACGAATGTTTTTT. This chain joins TRBV7-2 and TRBJ1-4; 7 bases match TRBD1. The CDR3 sequence is 14 residues long. With 3 bases clipped from V and 15 bases from J, the junction kept 13 bases outside the gene matches. Germline CDR1 and CDR2: SGHTA and FQGNSA.

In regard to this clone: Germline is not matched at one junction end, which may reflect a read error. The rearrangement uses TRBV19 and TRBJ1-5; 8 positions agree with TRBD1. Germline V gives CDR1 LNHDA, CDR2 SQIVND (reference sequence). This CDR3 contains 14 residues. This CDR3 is CASMGQVFNRPQHF. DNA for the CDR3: TGTGCCAGTATGGGACAGGTTTTTAATCGGCCCCAGCATTTT.

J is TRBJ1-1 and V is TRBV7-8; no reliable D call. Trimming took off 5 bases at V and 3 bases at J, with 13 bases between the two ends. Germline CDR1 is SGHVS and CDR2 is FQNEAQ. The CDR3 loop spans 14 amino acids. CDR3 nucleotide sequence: TGTGCCAGCAGCCCCATAAGTGGGGACACTGAAGCTTTCTTT. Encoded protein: CASSPISGDTEAFF.

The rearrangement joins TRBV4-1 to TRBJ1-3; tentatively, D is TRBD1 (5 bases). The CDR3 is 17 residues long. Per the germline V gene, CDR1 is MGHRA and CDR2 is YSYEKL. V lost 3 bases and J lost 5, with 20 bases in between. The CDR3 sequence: CASSHQQREGERNTIYF. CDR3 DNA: TGCGCCAGCAGCCACCAACAGAGGGAAGGGGAGAGAAACACCATATATTTT.

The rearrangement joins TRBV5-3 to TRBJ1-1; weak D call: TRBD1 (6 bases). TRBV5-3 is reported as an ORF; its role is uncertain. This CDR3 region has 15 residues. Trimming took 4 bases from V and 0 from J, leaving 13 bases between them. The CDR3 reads CARSAGVRMNTEAFF. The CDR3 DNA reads TGTGCCAGAAGCGCAGGGGTTAGGATGAACACTGAAGCTTTCTTT.

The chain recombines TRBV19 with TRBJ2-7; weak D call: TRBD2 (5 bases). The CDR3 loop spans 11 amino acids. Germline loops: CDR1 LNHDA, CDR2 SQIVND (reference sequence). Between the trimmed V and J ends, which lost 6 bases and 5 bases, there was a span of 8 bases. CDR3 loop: CASSGVDEQYF. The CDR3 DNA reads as TGTGCCAGTAGCGGGGTGGACGAGCAGTACTTC.

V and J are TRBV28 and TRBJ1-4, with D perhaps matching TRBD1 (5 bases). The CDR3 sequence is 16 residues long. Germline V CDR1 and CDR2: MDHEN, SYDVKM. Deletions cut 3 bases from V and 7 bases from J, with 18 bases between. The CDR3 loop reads CASSFFPAGRVEKLFF. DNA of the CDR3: TGTGCCAGCAGTTTCTTTCCGGCAGGGAGGGTTGAAAAACTGTTTTTT.

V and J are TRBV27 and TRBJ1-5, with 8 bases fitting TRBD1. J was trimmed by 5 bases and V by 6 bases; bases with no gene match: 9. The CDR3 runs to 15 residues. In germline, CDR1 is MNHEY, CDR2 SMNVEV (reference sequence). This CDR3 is CASSALTGADQPQHF. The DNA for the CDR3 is TGTGCCAGCAGCGCTTTGACAGGGGCAGATCAGCCCCAGCATTTT.

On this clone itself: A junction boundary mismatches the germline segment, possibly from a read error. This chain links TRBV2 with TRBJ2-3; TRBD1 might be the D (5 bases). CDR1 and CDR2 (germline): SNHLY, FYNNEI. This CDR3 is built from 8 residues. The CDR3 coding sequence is TGTGCCAGCAGCCACAGGCATTTT. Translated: CASSHRHF.

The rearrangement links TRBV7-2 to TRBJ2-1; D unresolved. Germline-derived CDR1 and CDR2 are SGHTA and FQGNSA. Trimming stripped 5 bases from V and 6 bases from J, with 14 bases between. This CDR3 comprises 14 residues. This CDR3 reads CASSINPASNEQFF. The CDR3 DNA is TGTGCCAGCAGCATAAACCCTGCATCCAATGAGCAGTTCTTC.

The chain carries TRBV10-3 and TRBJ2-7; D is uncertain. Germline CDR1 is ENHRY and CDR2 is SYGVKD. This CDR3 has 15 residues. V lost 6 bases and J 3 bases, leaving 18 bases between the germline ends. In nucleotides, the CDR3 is TGTGCCATCAGAGGTGGAACTGTCGAGAGCTACGAGCAGTACTTC. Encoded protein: CAIRGGTVESYEQYF.

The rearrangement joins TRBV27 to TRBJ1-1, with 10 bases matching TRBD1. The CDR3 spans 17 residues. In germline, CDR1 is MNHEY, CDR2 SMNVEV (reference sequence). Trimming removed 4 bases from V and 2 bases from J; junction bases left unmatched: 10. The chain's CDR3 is CASSSNTDRGGNTEAFF. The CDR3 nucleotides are TGTGCCAGCAGTTCCAATACGGACAGGGGGGGAAACACTGAAGCTTTCTTT.

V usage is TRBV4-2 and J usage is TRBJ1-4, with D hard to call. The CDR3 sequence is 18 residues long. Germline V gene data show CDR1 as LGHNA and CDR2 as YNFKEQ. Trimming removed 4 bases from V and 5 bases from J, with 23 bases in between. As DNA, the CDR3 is TGTGCCAGCAGCCCTTTGGATCTCACATTCCCCTTAAATGAAAAACTGTTTTTT. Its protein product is CASSPLDLTFPLNEKLFF.

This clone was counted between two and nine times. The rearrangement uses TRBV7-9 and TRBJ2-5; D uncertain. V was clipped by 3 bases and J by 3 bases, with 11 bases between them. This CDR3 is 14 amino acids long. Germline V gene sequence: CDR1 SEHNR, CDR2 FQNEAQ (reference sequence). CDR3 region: CASSFSSIKETQYF. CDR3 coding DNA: TGTGCCAGCAGCTTCTCCTCAATTAAAGAGACCCAGTACTTC. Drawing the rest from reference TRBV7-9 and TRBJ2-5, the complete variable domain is DTGVSQNPRHKITKRGQNVTFRCDPISEHNRLYWYRQTLGQGPEFLTYFQNEAQLEKSRLLSDRFSAERPKGSFSTLEIQRTEQGDSAMYLCASSFSSIKETQYFGPGTRLLVL.

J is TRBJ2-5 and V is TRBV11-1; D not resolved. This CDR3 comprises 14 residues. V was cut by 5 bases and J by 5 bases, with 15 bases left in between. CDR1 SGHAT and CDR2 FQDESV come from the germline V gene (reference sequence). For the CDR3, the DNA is TGTGCCAGCAGCAACGGTGGGGTTGAGGAGACCCAGTACTTC. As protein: CASSNGGVEETQYF.

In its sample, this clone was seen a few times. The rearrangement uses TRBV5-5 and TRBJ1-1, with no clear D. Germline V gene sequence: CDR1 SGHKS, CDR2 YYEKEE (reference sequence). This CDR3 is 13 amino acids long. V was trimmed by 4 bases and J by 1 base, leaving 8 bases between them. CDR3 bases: TGTGCCAGCAGCCTGATATCGAACACTGAAGCTTTCTTT. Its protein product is CASSLISNTEAFF.

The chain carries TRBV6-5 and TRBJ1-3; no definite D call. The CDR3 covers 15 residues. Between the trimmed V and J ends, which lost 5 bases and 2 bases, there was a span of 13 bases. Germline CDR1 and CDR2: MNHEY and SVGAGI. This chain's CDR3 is CASSTQTGPGNTIYF. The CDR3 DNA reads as TGTGCCAGCAGTACGCAGACGGGCCCTGGAAACACCATATATTTT.

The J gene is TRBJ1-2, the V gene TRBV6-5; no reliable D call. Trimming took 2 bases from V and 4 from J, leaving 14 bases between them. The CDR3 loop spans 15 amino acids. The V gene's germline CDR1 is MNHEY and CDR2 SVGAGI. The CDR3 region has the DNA TGTGCCAGCAGTTACGAGGCGGTGGGTACCTATGGCTACACCTTC. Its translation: CASSYEAVGTYGYTF.

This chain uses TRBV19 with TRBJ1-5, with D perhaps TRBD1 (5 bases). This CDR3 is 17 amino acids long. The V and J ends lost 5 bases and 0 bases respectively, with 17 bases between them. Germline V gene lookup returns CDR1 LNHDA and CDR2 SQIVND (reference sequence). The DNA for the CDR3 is TGTGCCAGTAGTTTAGGTTACGGGGGTACTAGCAATCAGCCCCAGCATTTT. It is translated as CASSLGYGGTSNQPQHF.

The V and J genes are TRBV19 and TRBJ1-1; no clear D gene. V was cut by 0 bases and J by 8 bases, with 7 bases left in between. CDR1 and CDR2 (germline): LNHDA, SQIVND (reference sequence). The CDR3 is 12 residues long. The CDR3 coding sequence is TGTGCCAGTAGTATAGAAAGTTCCGAAGCTTTCTTT. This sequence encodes CASSIESSEAFF.

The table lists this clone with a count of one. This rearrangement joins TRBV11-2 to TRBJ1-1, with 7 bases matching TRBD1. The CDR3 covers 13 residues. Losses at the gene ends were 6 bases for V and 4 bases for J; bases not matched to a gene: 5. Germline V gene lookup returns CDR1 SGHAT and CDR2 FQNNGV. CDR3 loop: CASRYTGVTEAFF. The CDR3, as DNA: TGTGCCAGCAGGTATACAGGGGTCACTGAAGCTTTCTTT.

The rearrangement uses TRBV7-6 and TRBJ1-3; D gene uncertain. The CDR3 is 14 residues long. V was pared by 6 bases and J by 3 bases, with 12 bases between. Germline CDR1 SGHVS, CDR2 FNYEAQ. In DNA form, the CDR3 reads TGTGCCAGCAGTCAAGGTTACGGTGGAAACACCATATATTTT. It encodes CASSQGYGGNTIYF.

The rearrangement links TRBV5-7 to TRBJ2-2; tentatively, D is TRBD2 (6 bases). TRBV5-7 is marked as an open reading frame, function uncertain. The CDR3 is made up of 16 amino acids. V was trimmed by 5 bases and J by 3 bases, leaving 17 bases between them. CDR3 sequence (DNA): TGTGCCAGCAGATTGACCGGGACTGAATACACCGGGGAGCTGTTTTTT. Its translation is CASRLTGTEYTGELFF.